This T cell receptor beta chain was sequenced for a study of a mutant IDH1 vaccine in newly diagnosed glioma (dated by TCRdb to 2020 to 2023). Looking at the study overall: Patients were given eight vaccinations, in weeks 1, 3, 5, 7, 11, 15, 19 and 23, which matched visits V03 through V10. The roughly 33 treated patients were around 60% male and roughly 38% female, with a mean age of 40.4 years. Vaccination was initiated 4-6 weeks after radiotherapy alone, or concurrently with temozolomide cycles in the chemotherapy-containing groups. Longitudinal TCRB deep sequencing was performed for fewer than 30 treated patients wherever samples were available for exploratory analyses. Before enrollment, most patients had been given radiochemotherapy with temozolomide as standard therapy, while the rest had received either radiotherapy alone or temozolomide alone. Peripheral blood was collected at six visits: V03 (baseline), V05, V07, V10, V12 and V13.

Receptor libraries were prepared by the immunoSEQ multiplex PCR assay. Rearranged TCR beta chain sequences were amplified using the hsTCRB Kit according to the manufacturer's protocol. TCRB libraries were sequenced on an Illumina MiSeq. As for how the authors treated the data: The proprietary platform of the kit vendor was used for demultiplexing, trimming and gene mapping. TCRdb retrieved this table from immuneACCESS and kept in-frame rearrangements only. Not all clones are present; in checked studies, unresolved V genes account for under half, and no reason is known for the remainder. Clone size and V and J calls were adopted from that table, with D and trimming inferred from the DNA. The sample includes more than 25,000 clones, with roughly 90% observed a single time. Together, the top ten hold approximately 2.4% of the sample. The time point label, read with the paper, signifies: week 23, last vaccination. Each vaccine dose, consisting of 300 ug of a 20-mer mutant IDH1 peptide in Montanide, was administered subcutaneously with topical imiquimod. All donors had newly diagnosed IDH1-mutant astrocytomas of WHO grade 3 or 4 that showed loss of nuclear ATRX. The samples were drawn from NOA16, a multicentre, single-arm, open-label phase I trial in Germany that tested a mutant IDH1 peptide vaccine in humans for the first time. Genomic DNA for TCRB sequencing was extracted from EDTA blood using the DNeasy Blood and Tissue Kit.

Beyond this particular receptor, the publication reports: Across multiple MHC alleles, vaccine-induced immune responses were seen in 93.3% of patients. Pseudoprogression seemed to be unrelated to changes in the top peripheral T cell clonotypes found by TCRB sequencing. Availability determined which PBMC samples were chosen for TCRB deep sequencing. According to the authors, sample limitations meant that analyses of patient blood samples could not be reproduced.

Concerning this clone: What this receptor recognizes is not known. Per-base quality was not reported, and no clone a single base away is much larger than it.

This clonotype was sampled from a man aged 35-49 years with glioma. Specimen: PBMCs, collected from a glioma patient whose treatment included an IDH1 peptide vaccine.

The CDR3 is CASSFGTNTEAFF. The nucleotide sequence reads TGTGCCAGCAGCTTCGGAACAAACACTGAAGCTTTCTTT. The chain was built from TRBV7-6 and TRBJ1-1, with the D segment identity uncertain. The CDR3 has 13 amino acids, counting the end cysteine and phenylalanine. Of all the DNA, just the CDR3 is kept, 39 bases in frame from base 1. CDR1 is given as SGHVS and CDR2 as FNYEAQ, both from the germline V gene. V is shortened by 3 bases, J by 2 bases, and the region joining them spans 7 bases.